The next 31 T cell receptor beta chains were all read from a single sample in a study of regulatory T cells in long-lasting Graves disease. To make TCR beta libraries, researchers used iRepertoire HTBI primers and Arm-PCR of CDR3 regions. TCRdb fed the multiplex PCR reads into MiXCR, producing one record per CDR3 protein. The data hold about 380,000 distinct CDR3 sequences, with about 14% observed a single time. The time point is: newly diagnosed GD, antithyroid drugs for less than 3 months. Scientists built the TCR library using RNA that was extracted from PBMCs. The sequencing here drew on peripheral blood mononuclear cells (PBMCs), taken at new diagnosis, from a patient treated with antithyroid drugs. The origin of the receptors is a female donor with Graves disease.

The sample holds many counts of this clonotype. The chain is built from TRBV4-3 and TRBJ2-2, with 12 bases identical to TRBD2. Looked up from germline, CDR1 is LGHNA and CDR2 is YSLEER. The CDR3 has 18 residues. The J segment lost 7 bases and the V segment lost 1 base, leaving 10 bases of the junction unmatched. CDR3: CASSQGASGRARDGELFF. The DNA of the CDR3 is TGCGCCAGCAGCCAAGGGGCTAGCGGGAGGGCCCGGGACGGGGAGCTGTTTTTT.

The chain has TRBV20-1 and TRBJ1-2; the match to TRBD1 covers 9 bases. Germline V gene data show CDR1 as DFQATT and CDR2 as SNEGSKA (reference sequence). This CDR3 has 11 residues. V lost 8 bases, J lost 4 bases, and 2 bases stayed unmatched. In DNA form, the CDR3 reads TGCAGTAAGGACAGGGGCTATGGCTACACCTTC. Protein product: CSKDRGYGYTF.

The genes are TRBV7-2 and TRBJ2-7, with D perhaps TRBD1 (6 bases). Germline V CDR1 and CDR2: SGHTA, FQGNSA. Trimming removed 3 bases at V and 3 bases at J, with 15 bases between. This CDR3 region has 15 residues. The CDR3 nucleotides read TGTGCCAGCAGCTTTATACCCCGGGACAACTACGAGCAGTACTTC. This codes for CASSFIPRDNYEQYF.

This clonotype was observed a handful of times. The chain couples TRBV7-9 to TRBJ1-5, with D perhaps TRBD1 (5 bases). CDR1 and CDR2 (germline): SEHNR, FQNEAQ (reference sequence). Trimming took off 7 bases at V and 6 bases at J, with 16 bases between the two ends. The CDR3 is made up of 14 amino acids. The CDR3 reads CASTTGPGGQPQHF. The CDR3 DNA reads as TGTGCCAGCACCACCGGACCTGGGGGTCAGCCCCAGCATTTT.

This clonotype was recorded at least ten times. The chain is built from TRBV19 and TRBJ2-2; 7 bases are shared with TRBD2. Per germline, CDR1 LNHDA and CDR2 SQIVND (reference sequence). V lost 5 bases and J lost 7; bases outside the gene matches: 16. The CDR3 covers 17 residues. The CDR3 DNA reads as TGTGCCAGTAGTGCCCAGTCCGCTAGCGGACCTCACGGGGAGCTGTTTTTT. Encoded protein: CASSAQSASGPHGELFF.

This clonotype was detected many times. The V gene is TRBV9, the J gene TRBJ2-1; D is possibly TRBD1 (6 bases). The germline gives CDR1 SGDLS, CDR2 YYNGEE. The CDR3 runs to 18 residues. V lost 4 bases and J 2 bases, leaving 22 bases between the germline ends. The CDR3 is CASSPVITQGWTYNEQFF. For the CDR3, the DNA is TGTGCCAGCAGCCCAGTAATCACTCAGGGGTGGACCTACAATGAGCAGTTCTTC.

Comments on this clonotype: A single base separates this from a much larger clone, so it may be a read error. The rearrangement joins TRBV20-1 to TRBJ2-3; tentatively, D is TRBD2 (5 bases). Germline-derived CDR1 and CDR2 are DFQATT and SNEGSKA (reference sequence). Trimming took off 7 bases at V and 3 bases at J, with 23 bases between the two ends. The CDR3 extends over 16 amino acids. The CDR3 DNA follows: TGCAGTGGGACTGGCGGGCCGAACAGAGTAACAGATACGCAGTATTTT. It specifies CSGTGGPNRVTDTQYF.

Note on this clonotype: A much larger clone differs by one base, so this may be a read error. The genes are TRBV20-1 and TRBJ2-5; 11 nucleotides agree with TRBD2. The end of the DNA fits TRBJ2-1 better, so the J call may be wrong. There are 14 residues in the CDR3. Germline lookup yields CDR1 DFQATT and CDR2 SNEGSKA (reference sequence). CDR3 DNA: TGCAGTGCAGATAGCGGGGGGGCCGACAATGAGCAGTTCTTC. Its protein is CSADSGGADNEQFF.

The V call is TRBV6-2 or TRBV6-3, the J call TRBJ2-1; 11 bases match TRBD2. The V gene end was trimmed by 4 bases and the J gene end by 8 bases; junction bases not matched to a gene: 7. CDR3 length equals 15 residues. From germline, CDR1 is MNHEY and CDR2 SVGEGT. CDR3 sequence reads: CASSLASGRSDEQFF. Here the CDR3 DNA reads TGTGCCAGCAGTTTGGCTAGCGGGAGGTCCGATGAGCAGTTCTTC.

The chain is built from TRBV29-1 and TRBJ2-2; 11 positions agree with TRBD1. Germline assignment: CDR1 SQVTM and CDR2 ANQGSEA. After removal of 6 bases from V and 6 bases from J, the junction contained 6 bases not matched to a gene. The CDR3 spans 14 residues. The CDR3 reads CSVRTGGVAGELFF. The CDR3 bases are TGCAGCGTGCGGACAGGGGGCGTTGCCGGGGAGCTGTTTTTT.

At least ten counts were recorded for this clonotype. The CDR3 loop is CASSLSPGHTEAFF. The CDR3, as DNA: TGTGCCAGCAGTTTATCACCAGGGCACACTGAAGCTTTCTTT. The rearrangement uses TRBV27 and TRBJ1-1, with D possibly matching TRBD1 (5 bases). From germline, CDR1 is MNHEY and CDR2 SMNVEV (reference sequence). The CDR3 is made up of 14 amino acids. Trimming took 0 bases from V and 3 from J, leaving 8 bases between them.

This chain connects TRBV2 to TRBJ1-4; D ambiguous. The V gene's germline CDR1 is SNHLY and CDR2 FYNNEI. Trimming stripped 2 bases from V and 7 bases from J, with 14 bases between. The length of the CDR3 is 15 residues. CDR3 bases: TGTGCCAGCAGTGAAAAGACCCAGTACGGTGAAAAACTGTTTTTT. Translating it yields CASSEKTQYGEKLFF.

This clonotype occurred many times. V usage is TRBV7-8 and J usage is TRBJ2-1, with TRBD2 identical over 9 bases. Germline V gives CDR1 SGHVS, CDR2 FQNEAQ. This CDR3 is built from 18 residues. V lost 0 bases, J lost 4 bases, and 10 bases stayed unmatched. The CDR3 reads CASSLALGLAGQYNEQFF. In DNA form, the CDR3 reads TGTGCCAGCAGCTTAGCGCTCGGGCTAGCGGGACAATACAATGAGCAGTTCTTC.

CDR3 DNA sequence: TGTGCCACCAGCAGAGTAGGTGGGCAGACAGCAACTAATGAAAAACTGTTTTTT. Translated, it gives CATSRVGGQTATNEKLFF. The chain has TRBV15 and TRBJ1-4; possible D gene TRBD1, 5 bases. The CDR3 covers 18 residues. Germline CDR1 and CDR2: LNHNV and YYDKDF (reference sequence). The V gene lost 1 base and the J gene lost 0 bases, with 15 bases spanning the gap.

This clonotype has just a few counts. This chain joins TRBV20-1 and TRBJ2-3, with 12 bases lining up with TRBD2. Trimming took 6 bases from V and 6 from J; bases not matched to a gene: 22. Germline V gene data show CDR1 as DFQATT and CDR2 as SNEGSKA (reference sequence). The length of the CDR3 is 19 residues. The CDR3 sequence is CSAPRRELAGGPSADTQYF. In DNA form, the CDR3 reads TGCAGTGCCCCCCGCCGGGAACTAGCGGGAGGCCCATCTGCGGATACGCAGTATTTT.

The chain recombines TRBV19 with TRBJ2-6; TRBD1 agrees at 10 bases. This CDR3 has 17 amino acids. Germline V gene data show CDR1 as LNHDA and CDR2 as SQIVND (reference sequence). The junction had 5 bases not matched to a gene; V was cut back by 5 bases and J by 1 base. The CDR3, as DNA: TGTGCCAGTAGTCCTTGGGACAGGGGATCTGGGGCCAACGTCCTGACTTTC. It is translated as CASSPWDRGSGANVLTF.

Points on this clonotype: The junction differs from germline at one of its ends, possibly a read error. The chain uses TRBV6-2 or TRBV6-3 and TRBJ2-1; no clear D gene. The germline gives CDR1 MNHEY, CDR2 SVGEGT. CDR3 length equals 11 residues. CDR3 loop: CAGSPYNEQFF. For the CDR3, the DNA is TGTGCCGGCAGTCCCTACAATGAGCAGTTCTTC.

This chain connects TRBV7-3 to TRBJ2-1, with D possibly being TRBD1 or TRBD2 (5 bases each). Between the trimmed V and J ends, which lost 6 bases and 12 bases, there was a span of 18 bases. The CDR3 covers 13 residues. Germline CDR1 is SGHTA and CDR2 is FQGTGA. Here the CDR3 DNA reads TGTGCCAGCAGTCCCGGGACCCCATTATGGCAGTTCTTC. Its protein is CASSPGTPLWQFF.

The table lists this clonotype with a few counts. The J gene is TRBJ1-3, the V gene TRBV5-5, with D possibly TRBD1 on 6 matching bases. Trimming shortened V by 5 bases and J by 0 bases, and 15 bases separated the two germline ends. This CDR3 is 16 amino acids long. Germline V gene data show CDR1 as SGHKS and CDR2 as YYEKEE (reference sequence). CDR3 in DNA: TGTGCCAGCAGTCCGGGACACACCAACTCTGGAAACACCATATATTTT. Its protein product is CASSPGHTNSGNTIYF.

The chain is built from TRBV29-1 and TRBJ2-2, with 7 bases that match TRBD1. This CDR3 spans 15 amino acids. The germline gives CDR1 SQVTM, CDR2 ANQGSEA. The V and J ends lost 2 bases and 2 bases, in that order; junction bases with no gene match: 5. In DNA form, the CDR3 reads TGCAGCGTTGAAATTAGACAGGGAAACACCGGGGAGCTGTTTTTT. Translation gives CSVEIRQGNTGELFF.

V gene TRBV11-2 combines with J gene TRBJ2-2, with D perhaps TRBD1 or TRBD2 (5 bases each). In germline, CDR1 is SGHAT, CDR2 FQNNGV. The V and J ends lost 6 bases and 0 bases respectively, with 11 bases between them. The CDR3 covers 15 residues. The CDR3 DNA follows: TGTGCCAGCAGGCCGAGGGGAACGAACACCGGGGAGCTGTTTTTT. It specifies CASRPRGTNTGELFF.

In its sample, this clonotype was seen many times. This chain links TRBV6-2 or TRBV6-3 with TRBJ1-5; TRBD1 agrees at 7 bases. Germline V gene sequence: CDR1 MNHEY, CDR2 SVGEGT. V lost 3 bases to trimming and J lost 4 bases; unmatched junction nucleotides: 3. This CDR3 contains 14 residues. The CDR3 coding sequence is TGTGCCAGCAGTTATGGACAGGAGAATCAGCCCCAGCATTTT. Protein: CASSYGQENQPQHF.

In its sample, this clonotype was seen many times. The J gene is TRBJ2-4, the V gene TRBV2; no definite D call. This CDR3 is 16 amino acids long. The V end lost 1 base, the J end lost 1 base, and 11 bases lay between the germline ends. Germline assignment: CDR1 SNHLY and CDR2 FYNNEI. The CDR3 nucleotides read TGTGCCAGCAGTGAAGGACTGCGTCCGGCCAAAAACATTCAGTACTTC. It is translated as CASSEGLRPAKNIQYF.

The chain employs TRBV20-1 and TRBJ2-2; TRBD2 might be the D (5 bases). V lost 0 bases, J lost 1 base, and 9 bases lay in between. The germline gives CDR1 DFQATT, CDR2 SNEGSKA (reference sequence). There are 15 residues in the CDR3. CDR3 sequence (DNA): TGCAGTGCTAGAGACAAGCGGCAGAACACCGGGGAGCTGTTTTTT. The encoded protein is CSARDKRQNTGELFF.

In its sample, this clonotype was seen many times. CDR3 bases: TGTGCCAGCAGTCCGGGACTAGCGGGAGGGCCCGGCGGGGAGCTGTTTTTT. It yields the protein CASSPGLAGGPGGELFF. The rearrangement links TRBV6-1 to TRBJ2-2, with 16 positions matching TRBD2. Per the germline V gene, CDR1 is MNHNS and CDR2 is SASEGT. The CDR3 contains 17 residues. Unmatched junction bases numbered 7, after V lost 5 bases and J lost 7 bases.

This clonotype appeared many times. The J gene is TRBJ2-3, the V gene TRBV5-1; 7 positions match TRBD2. The junction had 16 bases not matched to a gene; V was cut back by 7 bases and J by 5 bases. The CDR3 spans 16 residues. Per the germline V gene, CDR1 is SGHRS and CDR2 is YFSETQ. The CDR3 reads CASARLAPFHEDTQYF. DNA of the CDR3: TGCGCCAGCGCGAGACTAGCTCCTTTCCATGAAGATACGCAGTATTTT.

The sample holds many counts of this clonotype. This chain links TRBV28 with TRBJ2-1, with D perhaps TRBD2 (5 bases). The CDR3 is 15 residues long. V dropped 5 bases and J dropped 4 bases, with 15 bases sitting between them. Germline V gene lookup returns CDR1 MDHEN and CDR2 SYDVKM. The CDR3 region is CASSERSPGYNEQFF. The CDR3 nucleotides are TGTGCCAGCAGTGAGCGGAGCCCTGGATACAATGAGCAGTTCTTC.

The chain has TRBV12-3 or TRBV12-4 and TRBJ2-3; 11 bases fit TRBD2. This CDR3 is built from 14 residues. V dropped 4 bases and J dropped 6; count of bases not matched to a gene: 3. CDR3 in DNA: TGTGCCAGCAGTTCTAGCGGGGGGCCCGATACGCAGTATTTT. Translated: CASSSSGGPDTQYF.

The rearrangement joins TRBV2 to TRBJ1-5; D not resolved. The CDR3 is 15 residues long. Germline CDR1 and CDR2: SNHLY and FYNNEI. Trimming took 1 base from V and 6 from J, leaving 13 bases between them. The CDR3, as DNA: TGTGCCAGCAGTGAAGTTTTAGGGAAGGCTCAGCCCCAGCATTTT. It translates to CASSEVLGKAQPQHF.

This chain uses TRBV7-2 with TRBJ1-3; D ambiguous. The CDR3 sequence is 16 residues long. V was trimmed by 1 base and J by 0 bases, leaving 10 bases between them. CDR1 is SGHTA and CDR2 is FQGNSA in the germline V gene. The CDR3 coding sequence is TGTGCCAGCAGCTTAGTACCGAGAAGCTCTGGAAACACCATATATTTT. This encodes CASSLVPRSSGNTIYF.

This clonotype has just a few counts. The V and J genes are TRBV20-1 and TRBJ2-7; possible D gene TRBD1, 6 bases. The germline gives CDR1 DFQATT, CDR2 SNEGSKA (reference sequence). This CDR3 region has 13 residues. V gave up 4 bases and J gave up 0 bases, with 10 bases separating them. The CDR3 here is CSATNRDSYEQYF. The CDR3 DNA follows: TGCAGTGCTACCAACAGGGACTCCTACGAGCAGTACTTC.